Listed here are 32 T cell receptor beta chains from one sample, sequenced in a study of blood T cell dynamics during melanoma immunotherapy. As for time point: pre-treatment baseline. Generated by immunoSEQ multiplex PCR, the TCRdb table keeps only in-frame clones and is missing some. Of 3,500 or so clones in the sample, about 97% were seen once. The starting material was effector memory CD8+ T cells from blood, obtained from a patient treated with checkpoint blockade. These receptors all come from a human donor with melanoma.

This sequence joins TRBV6-6 and TRBJ2-7, with D hard to call. With 0 bases removed from V and 6 bases from J, the gap between germline ends came to 12 bases. This CDR3 region has 14 residues. Per germline, CDR1 MNHNY and CDR2 SVGAGI (reference sequence). The CDR3 reads CASSYSAETGEQYF. CDR3 DNA: TGTGCCAGCAGTTACTCCGCCGAAACGGGCGAGCAGTACTTC.

The rearrangement joins TRBV25-1 to TRBJ1-1; D is undetermined. CDR3 length: 12 amino acids. The V end lost 2 bases, the J end lost 4 bases, and 5 bases lay between the germline ends. Germline assignment: CDR1 MGHDK and CDR2 SYGVNS. CDR3 amino acids: CASSEMFTEAFF. CDR3 DNA sequence: TGTGCCAGCAGTGAAATGTTCACTGAAGCTTTCTTT.

The chain uses TRBV2 and TRBJ1-1; D is possibly TRBD1 (6 bases). From germline, CDR1 is SNHLY and CDR2 FYNNEI. The V and J ends lost 11 bases and 2 bases respectively, with 18 bases between them. This CDR3 region has 14 residues. CDR3 coding DNA: TGTGCCTGTCATCCTTGGGGGGGCAACACTGAAGCTTTCTTT. Translated, it gives CACHPWGGNTEAFF.

This clone was recorded once. V and J are TRBV2 and TRBJ2-1, with D unresolved. The V and J ends lost 6 bases and 4 bases respectively, with 7 bases between them. The CDR3 has 12 amino acids. Germline values: CDR1 SNHLY, CDR2 FYNNEI. The CDR3 loop is CASSFIYNEQFF. The CDR3 bases are TGTGCCAGCAGCTTTATATACAATGAGCAGTTCTTC.

CDR3 DNA sequence: TGTGCCAGTAGTGTTCCCCACCGGGACCCCGGGGGTGAAGCTTTCTTT. Its translation is CASSVPHRDPGGEAFF. The V gene is TRBV19, the J gene TRBJ1-1; a weak D match, TRBD1 (5 bases). CDR1 LNHDA and CDR2 SQIVND come from the germline V gene (reference sequence). This CDR3 is 16 amino acids long. Trimming removed 5 bases from V and 7 bases from J, with 23 bases in between. Using reference TRBV19 and TRBJ1-1 for the parts outside the CDR3, the full variable domain is DGGITQSPKYLFRKEGQNVTLSCEQNLNHDAMYWYRQDPGQGLRLIYYSQIVNDFQKGDIAEGYSVSREKKESFPLTVTSAQKNPTAFYLCASSVPHRDPGGEAFFGQGTRLTVV.

The gene calls are TRBV27 and TRBJ2-7; 7 bases agree with TRBD1. The CDR3 covers 15 residues. Germline lookup yields CDR1 MNHEY and CDR2 SMNVEV (reference sequence). V shed 5 bases, J shed 0 bases, and the junction held 7 bases outside the gene matches. The CDR3 region has the DNA TGTGCCAGCAGTCCACGGACAGGAATCTCCTACGAGCAGTACTTC. Its protein is CASSPRTGISYEQYF.

The genes are TRBV13 and TRBJ2-1; the D gene is possibly TRBD1 (6 bases). Trimming left V 1 base short and J 1 base short, with 11 bases between. From germline, CDR1 is PRHDT and CDR2 FYEKMQ (reference sequence). The CDR3 length is 16 residues. For the CDR3, the DNA is TGTGCCAGCAGCTTAGAAGGGGGAGCTTCCTACAATGAGCAGTTCTTC. Protein product: CASSLEGGASYNEQFF.

CDR3: CASSFRPAATNSPLHF. In nucleotides, the CDR3 is TGTGCCAGCAGTTTTCGGCCGGCAGCTACCAATTCACCCCTCCACTTT. The J gene is TRBJ1-6, the V gene TRBV27; D is uncertain. The ends were cut back, 3 bases at V and 7 bases at J, with 16 bases in the middle. The germline V gene encodes CDR1 MNHEY and CDR2 SMNVEV (reference sequence). The CDR3 runs 16 residues.

The V call is TRBV27, the J call TRBJ2-1, with D perhaps TRBD1 or TRBD2 (5 bases each). V was clipped by 4 bases and J by 4 bases, with 11 bases between them. The CDR3 spans 14 residues. Germline V gene lookup returns CDR1 MNHEY and CDR2 SMNVEV (reference sequence). CDR3 sequence: CASSSRDGYNEQFF. CDR3 DNA: TGTGCCAGCAGTTCTCGGGACGGATACAATGAGCAGTTCTTC.

The CDR3 sequence is CASSFYTTGSINEQFF. The CDR3 nucleotides read TGCGCCAGCAGCTTCTACACCACAGGGTCTATCAATGAGCAGTTCTTC. This chain connects TRBV5-1 to TRBJ2-1, with a possible D match to TRBD1 (6 bases). Germline loops: CDR1 SGHRS, CDR2 YFSETQ. CDR3 length equals 16 residues. The V and J ends lost 2 bases and 6 bases respectively, with 18 bases between them.

The chain links TRBV11-2 to TRBJ2-7; D gene unclear. Germline CDR1 reads SGHAT; CDR2 reads FQNNGV. The CDR3 is 12 amino acids. V shed 1 base and J shed 7 bases, with 8 bases lying between them. CDR3 amino acids: CASSLGELEQYF. The CDR3 DNA sequence: TGTGCCAGCAGCTTAGGAGAGTTGGAGCAGTACTTC. Variable domain in full (rest from reference TRBV11-2 and TRBJ2-7): EAGVAQSPRYKIIEKRQSVAFWCNPISGHATLYWYQQILGQGPKLLIQFQNNGVVDDSQLPKDRFSAERLKGVDSTLKIQPAKLEDSAVYLCASSLGELEQYFGPGTRLTVT.

This chain connects TRBV27 to TRBJ1-1, with TRBD1 as a possible D gene (5 bases). The length of the CDR3 is 12 residues. Trimming cost V 5 bases and J 9 bases, with 13 bases left between them. Germline-derived CDR1 and CDR2 are MNHEY and SMNVEV (reference sequence). CDR3 bases: TGTGCCAGCAGTCCTCTCGGGGGGAAAGCTTTCTTT. It translates to CASSPLGGKAFF.

The chain employs TRBV11-2 and TRBJ2-1; no definite D call. V was pared by 1 base and J by 8 bases, with 6 bases between. CDR1 is SGHAT and CDR2 is FQNNGV in the germline V gene. The CDR3 has 12 residues. The CDR3 protein is CASSLALHEQFF. The CDR3 DNA is TGTGCCAGCAGCTTAGCGCTTCATGAGCAGTTCTTC.

This sequence joins TRBV2 and TRBJ2-6, with D unclear. CDR3 length: 15 amino acids. V was pared by 2 bases and J by 3 bases, with 8 bases between. Germline V gene lookup returns CDR1 SNHLY and CDR2 FYNNEI. The CDR3 sequence: CASSEIGFGANVLTF. CDR3 DNA sequence: TGTGCCAGCAGTGAAATAGGGTTTGGGGCCAACGTCCTGACTTTC.

The V call is TRBV4-3, the J call TRBJ1-3; 8 positions agree with TRBD1. The J segment lost 4 bases and the V segment lost 1 base, leaving 3 bases of the junction unmatched. Looked up from germline, CDR1 is LGHNA and CDR2 is YSLEER. The CDR3 has 15 residues. CDR3 amino acids: CASSQGQGRGNTIYF. CDR3 bases: TGCGCCAGCAGCCAAGGACAGGGGCGCGGAAACACCATATATTTT.

The chain links TRBV27 to TRBJ2-7, with D possibly matching TRBD1 (5 bases). The germline V and J ends were trimmed by 6 bases and 3 bases, with 15 bases remaining between them. The CDR3 length is 14 residues. Germline-derived CDR1 and CDR2 are MNHEY and SMNVEV (reference sequence). The CDR3 region has the DNA TGTGCCAGCAGCTATGACAGTTTGTACTACGAGCAGTACTTC. It is translated as CASSYDSLYYEQYF.

This clone was observed once. The rearrangement links TRBV5-6 to TRBJ2-1; a possible D gene is TRBD1 (5 bases). Germline V gene sequence: CDR1 SGHDT, CDR2 YYEEEE. This CDR3 is 12 amino acids long. The V and J ends lost 4 bases and 8 bases respectively, with 10 bases between them. DNA of the CDR3: TGTGCCAGCAGCCAGGGCGTTCATGAGCAGTTCTTC. This translates into CASSQGVHEQFF.

This chain uses TRBV28 with TRBJ1-1; D is unresolved. The CDR3 contains 17 residues. Trimming removed 1 base at V and 1 base at J, with 16 bases between. Germline CDR1 and CDR2: MDHEN and SYDVKM. CDR3 in DNA: TGTGCCAGCAGTTTATTCGGCGGAGGCGGCTGGAACACTGAAGCTTTCTTT. The encoded protein is CASSLFGGGGWNTEAFF.

This clone was counted a single time. The genes are TRBV28 and TRBJ1-2; D gene uncertain. Trimming pared 2 bases from V and 5 bases from J, leaving 9 bases between. Germline V gives CDR1 MDHEN, CDR2 SYDVKM. The length of the CDR3 is 13 residues. CDR3 in DNA: TGTGCCAGCAGTTTAGACCGAGGGTATGGCTACACCTTC. Protein: CASSLDRGYGYTF.

This chain joins TRBV6-5 and TRBJ2-7, with D uncertain. Germline V gene data show CDR1 as MNHEY and CDR2 as SVGAGI. This CDR3 spans 14 amino acids. Trimming cost V 2 bases and J 3 bases, with 11 bases left between them. DNA for the CDR3: TGTGCCAGCAGTTACGGAAGTAGGGACTACGAGCAGTACTTC. It is translated as CASSYGSRDYEQYF.

The chain couples TRBV4-3 to TRBJ2-6, with D unresolved. This CDR3 is 16 amino acids long. CDR1 LGHNA and CDR2 YSLEER come from the germline V gene. The germline V and J ends were trimmed by 0 bases and 0 bases, with 6 bases remaining between them. The DNA of the CDR3 is TGCGCCAGCAGCCAAGATTGGTCCTCTGGGGCCAACGTCCTGACTTTC. Its protein is CASSQDWSSGANVLTF.

The CDR3 loop is CASSQSIAGAYNEQFF. CDR3 nucleotide sequence: TGTGCCAGCAGCCAGTCAATAGCGGGAGCTTACAATGAGCAGTTCTTC. The rearrangement links TRBV7-9 to TRBJ2-1, with 9 bases identical to TRBD2. V lost 5 bases, J lost 4 bases, and 9 bases stayed unmatched. The CDR3 totals 16 residues. Germline-derived CDR1 and CDR2 are SEHNR and FQNEAQ (reference sequence).

The chain combines TRBV4-1 with TRBJ2-7; D unresolved. The CDR3 loop spans 14 amino acids. Germline lookup yields CDR1 MGHRA and CDR2 YSYEKL. V was cut by 1 base and J by 2 bases, with 9 bases left in between. The CDR3 DNA is TGCGCCAGCAGCCAAGGGTCGCAGACCTACGAGCAGTACTTC. Its protein product is CASSQGSQTYEQYF.

The chain couples TRBV13 to TRBJ2-2; 10 bases align to TRBD1. V dropped 1 base and J dropped 9; count of bases not matched to a gene: 5. The CDR3 sequence is 15 residues long. Germline assignment: CDR1 PRHDT and CDR2 FYEKMQ (reference sequence). CDR3 sequence (DNA): TGTGCCAGCAGCTTAGCCGGACAGGGGGGCCGGGAGCTGTTTTTT. Amino acid sequence: CASSLAGQGGRELFF.

This chain connects TRBV11-2 to TRBJ2-5; 11 positions match TRBD1. Unmatched junction bases numbered 5, after V lost 3 bases and J lost 5 bases. The CDR3 totals 15 residues. Germline CDR1 is SGHAT and CDR2 is FQNNGV. Here the CDR3 reads CASSFGQGAYETQYF. In DNA, the CDR3 is TGTGCCAGCAGCTTTGGACAGGGGGCTTATGAGACCCAGTACTTC.

V and J are TRBV28 and TRBJ1-5; D gene ambiguous. This CDR3 region has 12 residues. Trimming removed 5 bases at V and 3 bases at J, with 5 bases between. Germline CDR1 is MDHEN and CDR2 is SYDVKM. CDR3 region: CASSLDNQPQHF. The CDR3 coding sequence is TGTGCCAGCAGTCTCGACAATCAGCCCCAGCATTTT.

CDR3 sequence reads: CASSLSGITDTQYF. For the CDR3, the DNA is TGTGCCAGCAGCTTGAGCGGGATCACAGATACGCAGTATTTT. The chain recombines TRBV7-6 with TRBJ2-3; 7 bases line up with TRBD2. This CDR3 is 14 amino acids long. With V trimmed by 3 bases and J by 2 bases, 2 bases remained unmatched. The germline V gene has CDR1 SGHVS and CDR2 FNYEAQ.

The gene calls are TRBV10-3 and TRBJ2-3; D call uncertain. Trimming shortened V by 8 bases and J by 0 bases, and 9 bases separated the two germline ends. The CDR3 runs 13 residues. Germline CDR1 ENHRY, CDR2 SYGVKD. This CDR3 reads CAIWTDSTDTQYF. The CDR3 coding sequence is TGTGCCATCTGGACGGATAGCACAGATACGCAGTATTTT.

The V call is TRBV2, the J call TRBJ2-7; no firm D call. CDR3 length: 13 amino acids. Trimming pared 8 bases from V and 0 bases from J, leaving 11 bases between. The V gene's germline CDR1 is SNHLY and CDR2 FYNNEI. The CDR3: CASYEASSYEQYF. The DNA of the CDR3 is TGTGCCAGCTATGAAGCCAGCTCCTACGAGCAGTACTTC.

This chain connects TRBV15 to TRBJ2-5, with D possibly TRBD1 on 5 matching bases. Germline CDR1 is LNHNV and CDR2 is YYDKDF (reference sequence). This CDR3 is 16 amino acids long. V gave up 1 base and J gave up 0 bases, with 12 bases separating them. CDR3 DNA: TGTGCCACCAGCAGAGGTCCGGCAGGGCACCAAGAGACCCAGTACTTC. The encoded protein is CATSRGPAGHQETQYF. Variable domain in full (rest from reference TRBV15 and TRBJ2-5): DAMVIQNPRYQVTQFGKPVTLSCSQTLNHNVMYWYQQKSSQAPKLLFHYYDKDFNNEADTPDNFQSRRPNTSFCFLDIRSPGLGDTAMYLCATSRGPAGHQETQYFGPGTRLLVL.

CDR3 sequence (DNA): TGTGCCTGGAGTAACGTCCTAGGATCCGGGGAGCTGTTTTTT. It translates to CAWSNVLGSGELFF. The rearrangement joins TRBV30 to TRBJ2-2; D remains unclear. The CDR3 length is 14 residues. The V end lost 2 bases, the J end lost 6 bases, and 13 bases lay between the germline ends. CDR1 GTSNPN and CDR2 SVGIG come from the germline V gene (reference sequence).

The chain carries TRBV11-2 and TRBJ2-3; D gene ambiguous. With 3 bases removed from V and 2 bases from J, the gap between germline ends came to 15 bases. The CDR3 runs 16 residues. In germline, CDR1 is SGHAT, CDR2 FQNNGV. The chain's CDR3 is CASSLTKGFTTDTQYF. The CDR3 coding sequence is TGTGCCAGCAGCTTGACGAAGGGTTTTACCACAGATACGCAGTATTTT.